These T cell receptor beta chains were read from a single sample in a study of blood T cell repertoires in COVID-19. Data came from immunoSEQ multiplex PCR; TCRdb stores just in-frame clones and leaves some out. The sample contains just over 250,000 clones, approximately 91% of which appear only once. The specimen was peripheral blood. The source is a young adult with COVID-19, enrolled during active disease. CDR3s include the opening cysteine and the closing phenylalanine or tryptophan. Each record gives: J gene, clone size, D gene, V gene, CDR3 DNA, CDR3 protein. D genes are given only for firm matches. Clone size is shown for a subset of rows, as once, few, many or a class of expanded clone.

j_gene: TRBJ1-2; abundance: NA; d_gene: NA; v_gene: TRBV4-3; CDR3nt: TGCGCCAGCAGCCAAGCGGCCAGGGGATTAGGTAACTATGGCTACACCTTC; CDR3aa: CASSQAARGLGNYGYTF
j_gene: TRBJ1-1; abundance: NA; d_gene: NA; v_gene: TRBV3-1/TRBV3-2; CDR3nt: TGTGCCAGCAGCCCTGGGCGACTGAACACTGAAGCTTTCTTT; CDR3aa: CASSPGRLNTEAFF
j_gene: TRBJ1-6; abundance: NA; d_gene: NA; v_gene: TRBV27; CDR3nt: TGTGCCAGCAGTCCAGGACAATATAATTCACCCCTCCACTTT; CDR3aa: CASSPGQYNSPLHF
j_gene: TRBJ1-3; abundance: NA; d_gene: TRBD1; v_gene: TRBV11-3; CDR3nt: TGTGCCAGCAGCTATGACAGGGGAAGCACCATATATTTT; CDR3aa: CASSYDRGSTIYF
j_gene: TRBJ2-5; abundance: NA; d_gene: TRBD2; v_gene: TRBV29-1; CDR3nt: TGCAGCGTTTCGGCTAGCGGGAGGATGGGGCCCAAAGAGACCCAGTACTTC; CDR3aa: CSVSASGRMGPKETQYF
j_gene: TRBJ1-3; abundance: NA; d_gene: NA; v_gene: TRBV25-1; CDR3nt: TGTGCCAGCAGTGATGCTACAGGCTCTGGAAACACCATATATTTT; CDR3aa: CASSDATGSGNTIYF
j_gene: TRBJ2-7; abundance: NA; d_gene: NA; v_gene: TRBV28; CDR3nt: TGTGCCAGCAGTTTACTGCGCCCGTCGCGGGAGCAGTACTTC; CDR3aa: CASSLLRPSREQYF
j_gene: TRBJ2-5; abundance: NA; d_gene: TRBD2; v_gene: TRBV4-1; CDR3nt: TGCGCCAGCAGCCAACTAGCGGGAGAGACCCAGTACTTC; CDR3aa: CASSQLAGETQYF
j_gene: TRBJ2-2; abundance: NA; d_gene: TRBD2; v_gene: TRBV18; CDR3nt: TGTGCCAGCTCACACGGGACTAGCGGGAGTACGAACACCGGGGAGCTGTTTTTT; CDR3aa: CASSHGTSGSTNTGELFF
j_gene: TRBJ2-1; abundance: few; d_gene: TRBD2; v_gene: TRBV6-2/TRBV6-3; CDR3nt: TGTGCCAGCAGTGATCCCGGGACTAGCGGGGACAATGAGCAGTTCTTC; CDR3aa: CASSDPGTSGDNEQFF
j_gene: TRBJ2-7; abundance: NA; d_gene: NA; v_gene: TRBV10-3; CDR3nt: TGTGCCATCAGTGGACACACAGGGACCCTCTACGAGCAGTACTTC; CDR3aa: CAISGHTGTLYEQYF
j_gene: TRBJ1-1; abundance: NA; d_gene: NA; v_gene: TRBV7-9; CDR3nt: TGTGCCAGCAGCTTAGCACAGGCCGGGAACACTGAAGCTTTCTTT; CDR3aa: CASSLAQAGNTEAFF
j_gene: TRBJ2-1; abundance: NA; d_gene: NA; v_gene: TRBV10-3; CDR3nt: TGTGCCATCAGTGATCAACTCCACAATGAGCAGTTCTTC; CDR3aa: CAISDQLHNEQFF
j_gene: TRBJ1-2; abundance: NA; d_gene: NA; v_gene: TRBV6-1; CDR3nt: TGTGCCAGCAGTGAAGCCCAGGCTAGCCCCTATGGCTACACCTTC; CDR3aa: CASSEAQASPYGYTF
j_gene: TRBJ2-3; abundance: NA; d_gene: TRBD2; v_gene: TRBV19; CDR3nt: TGTGCCAGTAGTGCCGGACTAGCGGACTTCACAGATACGCAGTATTTT; CDR3aa: CASSAGLADFTDTQYF
j_gene: TRBJ2-7; abundance: NA; d_gene: TRBD2; v_gene: TRBV7-2; CDR3nt: TGTGCCAGCAGCTTTAAGCGGGAGGGAAGGAACGAGCAGTACTTC; CDR3aa: CASSFKREGRNEQYF
j_gene: TRBJ1-1; abundance: NA; d_gene: NA; v_gene: TRBV7-6; CDR3nt: TGTGCCAGCAGCTTAGAACAGGGAGGGGTTGAAGCTTTCTTT; CDR3aa: CASSLEQGGVEAFF
j_gene: TRBJ1-1; abundance: NA; d_gene: NA; v_gene: TRBV24-1; CDR3nt: TGTGCCACCAGTGATGCGAGGAGCGGGGCTTTCTTT; CDR3aa: CATSDARSGAFF
j_gene: TRBJ2-2; abundance: NA; d_gene: NA; v_gene: TRBV11-2; CDR3nt: TGTGCCAGCAGCTTAGTTCCTGGCTCGGGAACCGGGGAGCTGTTTTTT; CDR3aa: CASSLVPGSGTGELFF
j_gene: TRBJ2-1; abundance: NA; d_gene: TRBD1; v_gene: TRBV12-5; CDR3nt: TGTGCTAGTGGTTTGGTATTAGGGGGCTTGATGAAGCAGTTCTTC; CDR3aa: CASGLVLGGLMKQFF
j_gene: TRBJ2-1; abundance: NA; d_gene: TRBD1; v_gene: TRBV3-1/TRBV3-2; CDR3nt: TGTGCCTCCCGGGACAGTTCTTACAATGAGCAGTTCTTC; CDR3aa: CASRDSSYNEQFF
j_gene: TRBJ2-5; abundance: NA; d_gene: NA; v_gene: TRBV9; CDR3nt: TGTGCCAGCAGCGTAGCGCGGCACGGGGGAGAGACCCAGTACTTC; CDR3aa: CASSVARHGGETQYF
j_gene: TRBJ2-7; abundance: NA; d_gene: TRBD2; v_gene: TRBV4-1; CDR3nt: TGCGCCAGCAGCCAACAGCAGGGAGGGTCCTACGAGCAGTACTTC; CDR3aa: CASSQQQGGSYEQYF
j_gene: TRBJ2-7; abundance: NA; d_gene: TRBD1; v_gene: TRBV11-2; CDR3nt: TGTGCCAGCAGCTTCGAGGGACAGGGAATTTGGAACGAGCAGTACTTC; CDR3aa: CASSFEGQGIWNEQYF
j_gene: TRBJ1-3; abundance: NA; d_gene: NA; v_gene: TRBV5-1; CDR3nt: TGCGCCAGCAGTCGTGACAGGAACTCTGGAAACACCATATATTTT; CDR3aa: CASSRDRNSGNTIYF
j_gene: TRBJ2-1; abundance: many; d_gene: NA; v_gene: TRBV28; CDR3nt: TGTGCCAGCACACTGAGCGGGCTATACAATGAGCAGTTCTTC; CDR3aa: CASTLSGLYNEQFF
j_gene: TRBJ1-4; abundance: NA; d_gene: NA; v_gene: TRBV3-1/TRBV3-2; CDR3nt: TGTGCCAGCAGCCCCCTCCGGGGTAATGAAAAACTGTTTTTT; CDR3aa: CASSPLRGNEKLFF
j_gene: TRBJ2-7; abundance: NA; d_gene: NA; v_gene: TRBV2; CDR3nt: TGTGCCAGCGCCGGAGGGGGGGCAGGGTACTACGAGCAGTACTTC; CDR3aa: CASAGGGAGYYEQYF
j_gene: TRBJ1-1; abundance: NA; d_gene: NA; v_gene: TRBV18; CDR3nt: TGTGCCAGCTCACCACCGACATCGAGCTCGAACACTGAAGCTTTCTTT; CDR3aa: CASSPPTSSSNTEAFF
j_gene: TRBJ1-5; abundance: few; d_gene: NA; v_gene: TRBV19; CDR3nt: TGTGCCAGTAGTCCAGGGATCAATCAGCCCCAGCATTTT; CDR3aa: CASSPGINQPQHF
j_gene: TRBJ2-7; abundance: NA; d_gene: NA; v_gene: TRBV4-2; CDR3nt: TGTGCCAGCAGCCAAGATTCAGGGGCCTACGAGCAGTACTTC; CDR3aa: CASSQDSGAYEQYF
j_gene: TRBJ2-3; abundance: NA; d_gene: TRBD2; v_gene: TRBV24-1; CDR3nt: TGTGCCACCAGTCAAACTAGCGGGAGTGGAGATACGCAGTATTTT; CDR3aa: CATSQTSGSGDTQYF
j_gene: TRBJ1-5; abundance: NA; d_gene: NA; v_gene: TRBV12-3/TRBV12-4; CDR3nt: TGTGCCAGCAGTTTAGGGCAGAATCAGCCCCAGCATTTT; CDR3aa: CASSLGQNQPQHF
j_gene: TRBJ2-5; abundance: NA; d_gene: NA; v_gene: TRBV5-1; CDR3nt: TGCGCCAGCAGCAGGGCCGGGGGCCAAGAGACCCAGTACTTC; CDR3aa: CASSRAGGQETQYF
j_gene: TRBJ2-5; abundance: NA; d_gene: TRBD2; v_gene: TRBV13; CDR3nt: TGTGCCAGCAGCTATTCGACTAGCGGGAGGGGTGAGTGGACCCAGTACTTC; CDR3aa: CASSYSTSGRGEWTQYF
j_gene: TRBJ2-1; abundance: NA; d_gene: TRBD2; v_gene: TRBV9; CDR3nt: TGTGCCAGCAGCGTTAGCGGGAGCGATGGTGAGCAGTTCTTC; CDR3aa: CASSVSGSDGEQFF
j_gene: TRBJ2-3; abundance: NA; d_gene: NA; v_gene: TRBV2; CDR3nt: TGTGCCAGCTCTAAAGGTACTCTGAGGACAGATACGCAGTATTTT; CDR3aa: CASSKGTLRTDTQYF